The rows below give T cell receptor beta chains drawn from one sample of a study of post-analysis software for immune sequencing data. One entry per CDR3 protein, called by TCRdb with MiXCR from the PCR reads. The table has hundreds of thousands of distinct CDR3 sequences, approximately 39% seen once; the top ten hold 7.6%. Material: blood. Every receptor here comes from a girl aged 2-10 years with multiple sclerosis. Each CDR3 is given with its conserved first and last residue. The D gene is left open where the match is weak. Only some rows state a clone size, as once, few, many or a class for expanded clones.

abundance: few
j_gene: TRBJ2-3
d_gene: TRBD1
len: 16
v_gene: TRBV4-1
CDR3nt: TGCGCCAGCAGCCAAGATGCACAGGGGTTTGGAGATACGCAGTATTTT
CDR3aa: CASSQDAQGFGDTQYF

abundance: -
j_gene: TRBJ2-1
d_gene: -
len: 14
v_gene: TRBV12-3/TRBV12-4
CDR3nt: TGTGCCACCCAGTTTAGGTTCTCCTACAATGAGCAGTTCTTC
CDR3aa: CATQFRFSYNEQFF

abundance: -
j_gene: TRBJ2-5
d_gene: -
len: 14
v_gene: TRBV12-3/TRBV12-4
CDR3nt: TGTGCCAGCAGTAGCCTAGGGGGGGTCGAGACCCAGTACTTC
CDR3aa: CASSSLGGVETQYF

abundance: -
j_gene: TRBJ2-3
d_gene: TRBD1
len: 14
v_gene: TRBV7-8
CDR3nt: TGTGCCAGCAGCTCAACGACAGGGACAGATACGCAGTATTTT
CDR3aa: CASSSTTGTDTQYF

abundance: -
j_gene: TRBJ1-1
d_gene: -
len: 12
v_gene: TRBV25-1
CDR3nt: TGTGCCAGCAGAGCCTCGGGGACTGAAGCTTTCTTT
CDR3aa: CASRASGTEAFF

abundance: few
j_gene: TRBJ2-6
d_gene: TRBD1
len: 18
v_gene: TRBV6-2/TRBV6-3
CDR3nt: TGTGCCAGCAGTTACTCCGACAGGGGAATCACTGGGGCCAACGTCCTGACTTTC
CDR3aa: CASSYSDRGITGANVLTF

abundance: few
j_gene: TRBJ2-7
d_gene: -
len: 13
v_gene: TRBV7-2
CDR3nt: TGTGCCAGCAGCTTCGACATGTCCTACGAGCAGTACTTC
CDR3aa: CASSFDMSYEQYF

abundance: -
j_gene: TRBJ2-3
d_gene: -
len: 14
v_gene: TRBV28
CDR3nt: TGTGCCAGCAGAAAACAGGGTGGGGGAGATACGCAGTATTTT
CDR3aa: CASRKQGGGDTQYF

abundance: few
j_gene: TRBJ2-3
d_gene: -
len: 15
v_gene: TRBV12-3/TRBV12-4
CDR3nt: TGTGCCAGCATGGCACGGCCGGACCCCACAGATACGCAGTATTTT
CDR3aa: CASMARPDPTDTQYF

abundance: -
j_gene: TRBJ2-7
d_gene: -
len: 16
v_gene: TRBV7-9
CDR3nt: TGTGCCAGCAGCCCTCCCGGGTCGAGGGGTTACTACGAGCAGTACTTC
CDR3aa: CASSPPGSRGYYEQYF

abundance: -
j_gene: TRBJ2-1
d_gene: -
len: 15
v_gene: TRBV7-8
CDR3nt: TGTACCAGCAGCTTTGGGTCGACTACTTACAATGAGCAGTTCTTC
CDR3aa: CTSSFGSTTYNEQFF

abundance: -
j_gene: TRBJ2-7
d_gene: -
len: 15
v_gene: TRBV20-1
CDR3nt: TGCAGTGCCATACCTGGCGGTGACTGGCACTACGAGCAGTACTTC
CDR3aa: CSAIPGGDWHYEQYF

abundance: few
j_gene: TRBJ2-1
d_gene: -
len: 14
v_gene: TRBV28
CDR3nt: TGTGCCAGCAGTTTATCCGACCTTTTTGGGAAGCAGTTCTTC
CDR3aa: CASSLSDLFGKQFF

abundance: -
j_gene: TRBJ2-7
d_gene: -
len: 15
v_gene: TRBV7-2
CDR3nt: TGTGCCAGCAGCTTAAAGGGGGTCACCTCCTACGAGCAGTACTTC
CDR3aa: CASSLKGVTSYEQYF

abundance: few
j_gene: TRBJ1-4
d_gene: -
len: 16
v_gene: TRBV27
CDR3nt: TGTGCCAGCAGTTTACACCATAGGGGGAACGCTGAAAAACTGTTTTTT
CDR3aa: CASSLHHRGNAEKLFF

abundance: -
j_gene: TRBJ1-5
d_gene: -
len: 13
v_gene: TRBV12-3/TRBV12-4
CDR3nt: TGTGCCAGCAGTTTTACAGAAGGTCAGCCCCAGCATTTT
CDR3aa: CASSFTEGQPQHF

abundance: few
j_gene: TRBJ2-3
d_gene: -
len: 15
v_gene: TRBV11-2
CDR3nt: TGTGCCAGCAGCTTCGTTGCTAGCGATGAAGATACGCAGTATTTT
CDR3aa: CASSFVASDEDTQYF

abundance: -
j_gene: TRBJ2-7
d_gene: -
len: 12
v_gene: TRBV2
CDR3nt: TGTGCCAGCAGATTCCAGGGGGGGGCGCAGTACTTC
CDR3aa: CASRFQGGAQYF

abundance: few
j_gene: TRBJ1-2
d_gene: -
len: 14
v_gene: TRBV7-2
CDR3nt: TGTGCCAGCAGCTTAGTGGCGGGGGCGGATGGCTACACCTTC
CDR3aa: CASSLVAGADGYTF

abundance: few
j_gene: TRBJ2-7
d_gene: -
len: 14
v_gene: TRBV4-3
CDR3nt: TGCGCCAGCAGCCAAGATAGGTGGTCTCCAGAGCAGTACTTC
CDR3aa: CASSQDRWSPEQYF

abundance: few
j_gene: TRBJ2-7
d_gene: TRBD2
len: 15
v_gene: TRBV6-5
CDR3nt: TGTGCCAGCAGTCCCATCCCTAGCGGGGGGGGAGAGCAGTACTTC
CDR3aa: CASSPIPSGGGEQYF

abundance: few
j_gene: TRBJ1-2
d_gene: -
len: 13
v_gene: TRBV6-5
CDR3nt: TGTGCCAGCAGTTACGCCACTAACTATGGCTACACCTTC
CDR3aa: CASSYATNYGYTF

abundance: few
j_gene: TRBJ1-4
d_gene: TRBD1
len: 14
v_gene: TRBV4-1
CDR3nt: TGCGCCAGCAGCCAGGGACAGGCACGGGAAAAACTGTTTTTT
CDR3aa: CASSQGQAREKLFF

abundance: -
j_gene: TRBJ2-3
d_gene: -
len: 17
v_gene: TRBV5-1
CDR3nt: TGCGCCAGCAGCTCTACATCTAGAGGGACCGGCACAGATACGCAGTATTTT
CDR3aa: CASSSTSRGTGTDTQYF

abundance: -
j_gene: TRBJ1-2
d_gene: -
len: 13
v_gene: TRBV29-1
CDR3nt: TGCAGCGTTGAAGTGAACGGAGCTAGTGGCTACACCTTC
CDR3aa: CSVEVNGASGYTF

abundance: -
j_gene: TRBJ2-7
d_gene: -
len: 14
v_gene: TRBV7-9
CDR3nt: TGTGCCAGCAGCTTAGTGGAGCAGCCCTACGAGCAGTACTTC
CDR3aa: CASSLVEQPYEQYF

abundance: -
j_gene: TRBJ2-6
d_gene: -
len: 16
v_gene: TRBV7-8
CDR3nt: TGTGCCAGCAGCTTACGAGGGTCGGCTGGGGCCAACGTCCTGACTTTC
CDR3aa: CASSLRGSAGANVLTF

abundance: few
j_gene: TRBJ2-1
d_gene: -
len: 13
v_gene: TRBV20-1
CDR3nt: TGCAGTGCTTATCCCTGGGACCTGAATGAGCAGTTCTTC
CDR3aa: CSAYPWDLNEQFF

abundance: -
j_gene: TRBJ2-3
d_gene: TRBD2
len: 16
v_gene: TRBV20-1
CDR3nt: TGCAGTGCTAGAGTTCTAGCGGCTAGTTCGGCAGATACGCAGTATTTT
CDR3aa: CSARVLAASSADTQYF

abundance: -
j_gene: TRBJ2-7
d_gene: TRBD1
len: 17
v_gene: TRBV28
CDR3nt: TGTGCCAGCGAAGCTTTCCCCCGGGACAGGGTTCATTACGAGCAGTACTTC
CDR3aa: CASEAFPRDRVHYEQYF

abundance: -
j_gene: TRBJ1-2
d_gene: -
len: 18
v_gene: TRBV4-3
CDR3nt: TGCGCCAGCAGCCAAGTTGGTTATGGTCCCAGGGGATCCCCTGGCTACACCTTC
CDR3aa: CASSQVGYGPRGSPGYTF

abundance: -
j_gene: TRBJ2-1
d_gene: -
len: 17
v_gene: TRBV28
CDR3nt: TGTGCCAGCAGTCTAACCCTGGGCCATCACTCTAACAATGAGCAGTTCTTC
CDR3aa: CASSLTLGHHSNNEQFF

abundance: -
j_gene: TRBJ2-7
d_gene: TRBD2
len: 15
v_gene: TRBV7-6
CDR3nt: TGTGCCAGTAGCTCCTCCGGGACTAGTCAAAGGGAGCAGTACTTC
CDR3aa: CASSSSGTSQREQYF

abundance: -
j_gene: TRBJ1-6
d_gene: TRBD1
len: 14
v_gene: TRBV6-1
CDR3nt: TGTGCCAGCAGTGCTACAGGGGATCGCTCACCCCCCCACTTT
CDR3aa: CASSATGDRSPPHF

abundance: -
j_gene: TRBJ2-1
d_gene: TRBD2
len: 18
v_gene: TRBV4-1
CDR3nt: TGCGCCAGCAGCCAAGCGGTTTTAGCGGGGGGGATAGATAATGAGCAGTTCTTC
CDR3aa: CASSQAVLAGGIDNEQFF

abundance: few
j_gene: TRBJ2-7
d_gene: TRBD1
len: 15
v_gene: TRBV29-1
CDR3nt: TGCAGCGTTGAAGGATACAGGGGGCTAAACTACGAGCAGTACTTC
CDR3aa: CSVEGYRGLNYEQYF

abundance: once
j_gene: TRBJ1-2
d_gene: -
len: 13
v_gene: TRBV28
CDR3nt: TGTGCCAGCGCACCTCGGGGGTACAATGGCTACACCTTC
CDR3aa: CASAPRGYNGYTF

abundance: -
j_gene: TRBJ1-4
d_gene: -
len: 13
v_gene: TRBV7-2
CDR3nt: TGTGCCAGCAGTCCAACGACCTTGGAAAAACTGTTTTTT
CDR3aa: CASSPTTLEKLFF

abundance: -
j_gene: TRBJ1-1
d_gene: -
len: 13
v_gene: TRBV28
CDR3nt: TGTGCCAGCAGCCTCGGGACATACACTGAAGCTTTCTTT
CDR3aa: CASSLGTYTEAFF

abundance: -
j_gene: TRBJ2-6
d_gene: -
len: 16
v_gene: TRBV12-3/TRBV12-4
CDR3nt: TGTGCCAGCAGCCGTGGGGGACGAGCTGGGGCCAACGTCCTGACTTTC
CDR3aa: CASSRGGRAGANVLTF

abundance: once
j_gene: TRBJ1-6
d_gene: -
len: 16
v_gene: TRBV5-1
CDR3nt: TGCGCCAGCAGCTTCCAGGCCGACTCCTATAATTCACCCCTCCACTTT
CDR3aa: CASSFQADSYNSPLHF

abundance: few
j_gene: TRBJ2-7
d_gene: TRBD2
len: 14
v_gene: TRBV20-1
CDR3nt: TGCAGTGGCTCGGTGACTAGCGGGAGCCACGAGCAGTACTTC
CDR3aa: CSGSVTSGSHEQYF

abundance: few
j_gene: TRBJ2-1
d_gene: TRBD2
len: 17
v_gene: TRBV20-1
CDR3nt: TGCAGTGCTAGAGGGGGGAAAGGACTAGCGGGGTACAATGAGCAGTTCTTC
CDR3aa: CSARGGKGLAGYNEQFF

abundance: -
j_gene: TRBJ2-7
d_gene: TRBD2
len: 14
v_gene: TRBV12-5
CDR3nt: TGTGCTAGTGGTTGGACCGGGACTAGCGACGAGCAGTACTTC
CDR3aa: CASGWTGTSDEQYF

abundance: -
j_gene: TRBJ2-1
d_gene: TRBD2
len: 14
v_gene: TRBV10-3
CDR3nt: TGTGCCTCTAGCGGGACGGAAGGGCGCAATGAGCAGTTCTTC
CDR3aa: CASSGTEGRNEQFF

abundance: -
j_gene: TRBJ2-5
d_gene: -
len: 14
v_gene: TRBV18
CDR3nt: TGTGCCAGCTCACCGGCCAGGACCCAAGAGACCCAGTACTTC
CDR3aa: CASSPARTQETQYF

abundance: -
j_gene: TRBJ2-5
d_gene: -
len: 12
v_gene: TRBV29-1
CDR3nt: TGCAGCGCTGCTGGGGGCGAAGAGACCCAGTACTTC
CDR3aa: CSAAGGEETQYF

abundance: few
j_gene: TRBJ2-6
d_gene: -
len: 16
v_gene: TRBV29-1
CDR3nt: TGCAGCGTTGAAGTCAGTACAGGGCGAGGGGCCAACGTCCTGACTTTC
CDR3aa: CSVEVSTGRGANVLTF

abundance: many
j_gene: TRBJ2-7
d_gene: -
len: 13
v_gene: TRBV20-1
CDR3nt: TGCAGTGCTAGAGACAGGGATGACTACGAGCAGTACTTC
CDR3aa: CSARDRDDYEQYF

abundance: few
j_gene: TRBJ1-4
d_gene: -
len: 15
v_gene: TRBV5-1
CDR3nt: TGCGCCAGCAGCTTGGAAGGATTACCAAATGAAAAACTGTTTTTT
CDR3aa: CASSLEGLPNEKLFF

abundance: few
j_gene: TRBJ2-5
d_gene: -
len: 12
v_gene: TRBV25-1
CDR3nt: TGTGCCAGCAGTGCCGCACAAGAGACCCAGTACTTC
CDR3aa: CASSAAQETQYF

abundance: -
j_gene: TRBJ2-1
d_gene: TRBD2
len: 17
v_gene: TRBV4-3
CDR3nt: TGCGCCAGCAGCCAGGCCCGGGGACTAGCGGGGGACAATGAGCAGTTCTTC
CDR3aa: CASSQARGLAGDNEQFF